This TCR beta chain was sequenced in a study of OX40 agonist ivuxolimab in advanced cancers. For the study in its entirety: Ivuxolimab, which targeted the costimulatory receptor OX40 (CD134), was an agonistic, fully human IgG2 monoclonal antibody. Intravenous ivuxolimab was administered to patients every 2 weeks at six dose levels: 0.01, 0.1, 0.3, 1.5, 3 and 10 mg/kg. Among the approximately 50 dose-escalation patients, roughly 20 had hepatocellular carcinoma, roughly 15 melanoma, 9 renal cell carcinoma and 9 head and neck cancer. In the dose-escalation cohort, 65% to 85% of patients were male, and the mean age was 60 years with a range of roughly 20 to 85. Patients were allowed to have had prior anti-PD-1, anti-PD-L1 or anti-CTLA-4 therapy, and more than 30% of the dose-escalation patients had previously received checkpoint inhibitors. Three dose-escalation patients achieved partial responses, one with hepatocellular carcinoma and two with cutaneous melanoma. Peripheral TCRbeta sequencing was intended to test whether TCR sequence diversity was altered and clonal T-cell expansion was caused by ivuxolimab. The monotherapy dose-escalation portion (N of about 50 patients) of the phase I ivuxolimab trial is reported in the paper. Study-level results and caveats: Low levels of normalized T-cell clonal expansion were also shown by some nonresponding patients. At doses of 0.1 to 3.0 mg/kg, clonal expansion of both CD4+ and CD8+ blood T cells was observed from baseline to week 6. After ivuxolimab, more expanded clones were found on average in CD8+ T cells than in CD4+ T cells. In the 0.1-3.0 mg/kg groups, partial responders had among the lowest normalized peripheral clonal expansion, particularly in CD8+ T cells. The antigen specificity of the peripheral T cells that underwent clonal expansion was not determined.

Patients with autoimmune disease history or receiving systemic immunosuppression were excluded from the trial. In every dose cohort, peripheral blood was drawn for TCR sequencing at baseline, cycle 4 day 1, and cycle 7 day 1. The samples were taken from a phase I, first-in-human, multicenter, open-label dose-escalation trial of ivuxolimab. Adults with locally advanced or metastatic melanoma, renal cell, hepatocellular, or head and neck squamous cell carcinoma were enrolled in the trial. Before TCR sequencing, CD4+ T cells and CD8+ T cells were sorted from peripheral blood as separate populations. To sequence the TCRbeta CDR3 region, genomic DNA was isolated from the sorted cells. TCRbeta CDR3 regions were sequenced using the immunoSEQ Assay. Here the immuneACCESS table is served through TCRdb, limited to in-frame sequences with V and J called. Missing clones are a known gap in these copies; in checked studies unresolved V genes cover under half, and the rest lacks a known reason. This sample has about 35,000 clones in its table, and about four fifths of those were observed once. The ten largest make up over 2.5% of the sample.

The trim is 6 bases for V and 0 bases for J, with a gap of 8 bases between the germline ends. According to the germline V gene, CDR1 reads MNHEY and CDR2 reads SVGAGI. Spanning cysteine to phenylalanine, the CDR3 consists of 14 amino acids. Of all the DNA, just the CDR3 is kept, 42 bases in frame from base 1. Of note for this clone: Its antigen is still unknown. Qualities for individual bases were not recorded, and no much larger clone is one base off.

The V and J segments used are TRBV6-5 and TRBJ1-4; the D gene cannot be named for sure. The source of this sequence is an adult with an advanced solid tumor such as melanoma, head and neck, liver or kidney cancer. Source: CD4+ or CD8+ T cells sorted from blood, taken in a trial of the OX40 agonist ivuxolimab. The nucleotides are TGTGCCAGCAGGACGCGCGCAACTAATGAAAAACTGTTTTTT. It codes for CASRTRATNEKLFF.